This passage covers 2 T cell receptor beta chains from one sample sequenced in a study of identical twins. TCRdb recomputed calls from the 5' RACE reads with MiXCR, one row per CDR3 protein. The table includes 650,000 to 800,000 distinct CDR3 sequences, less than 10% detected once. The same data also contributed to another study, on yellow fever vaccine responses in identical twins.

The sample taken for sequencing was PBMCs. Receptors were obtained from a woman aged 18-29 years in good health.

In its sample, this clonotype was seen many times. CDR3 DNA: TGTGCCAGCAGCCTAACAGGGGGCTTCTACGAGCAGTACTTC. Residues: CASSLTGGFYEQYF. The chain employs TRBV27 and TRBJ2-7; 9 bases line up with TRBD1. CDR1 is MNHEY and CDR2 is SMNVEV in the germline V gene (reference sequence). V gave up 6 bases and J gave up 3 bases; unmatched junction bases: 6. CDR3 length: 14 amino acids.

This clonotype was seen at least ten times. J is TRBJ2-7 and V is TRBV15, with TRBD1 matching 7 bases. Per the germline V gene, CDR1 is LNHNV and CDR2 is YYDKDF (reference sequence). This CDR3 is 15 amino acids long. J gave up 1 base and V 1 base, and 4 bases lay outside the gene matches. This CDR3 is CATSRVGTVSYEQYF. CDR3 DNA sequence: TGTGCCACCAGCAGAGTCGGGACAGTATCCTACGAGCAGTACTTC.